Below, one T cell receptor beta chain is given with its context. The ends lost 1 base at V and 3 bases at J; junction bases unmatched: 6. The germline CDR1 and CDR2 sequences are GTSNPN and SVGIG (reference sequence). CDR3 length: 15 residues. These data come from a study of blood T cell repertoires in COVID-19. In the study overall: The cDNA or gDNA used as material had been derived from T cells, B-cell-depleted T cells, or PBMCs.

During the 2 weeks before they entered the study, exposed participants had met someone with a PCR-confirmed or clinician-diagnosed COVID-19 case. Sequencing was performed with immunoSEQ multiplex PCR; in TCRdb, only in-frame clones are kept and a portion is missing. The sample records a few hundred thousand clones, roughly 90% being singletons. V is TRBV30 and J is TRBJ2-3, with TRBD2 matching over 8 bases. The receptor's source is a woman younger than 45 who had been exposed to COVID-19. The sequenced sample was PBMCs or T cells enriched from blood (not recorded which). DNA for the CDR3: TGTGCCTGGAGTGACGCGGGGGGCGTAACAGATACGCAGTATTTT. It translates to CAWSDAGGVTDTQYF.